The TCR beta chain described here comes from a study of STAT5B mutations in CD4+ large granular lymphocyte leukemia. Some clones are missing from TCRdb's copy, which holds only in-frame ones; the method was immunoSEQ multiplex PCR. The table lists 20,000 to 25,000 clones, 79% of them singletons, with 0.4% to 0.45% in the top ten. Whole-study findings and limits: Top patient clones used TRBV06 genes more often: 8/27 versus 2/35 in controls. No patients shared main leukemic clonotypes, though 20% to 25% appeared at low frequency elsewhere. Data were not HLA-matched across samples. Patient CD4-sorted repertoires stayed more clonal than healthy ones after leukemic-clone removal.

A word on this clone: What it binds is not known.

The CDR3 has 15 amino acids. V was pared by 2 bases and J by 1 base, with 5 bases of the junction left unmatched. The germline gives CDR1 SGHRS, CDR2 YFSETQ. The chain joins TRBV5-1 to TRBJ1-1; 7 bases are shared with TRBD1. This clonotype was sampled from a human donor in good health. The sequencing input was CD4+ T cells from blood buffy coats. CDR3 coding DNA: TGCGCCAGCAGCTTCAACAGGGGTGGGAACACTGAAGCTTTCTTT. Protein sequence: CASSFNRGGNTEAFF.